One T cell receptor (beta chain) is described in this entry. The target of this receptor is not known. It has no much larger one-base neighbor in the sample; base qualities were not kept. Patients with a history of autoimmune disease or receiving systemic immunosuppression were excluded from the trial. Peripheral blood for TCR sequencing was collected from all dose cohorts at baseline, on cycle 4 day 1, and on cycle 7 day 1. The samples were taken from a phase I, first-in-human, multicenter, open-label dose-escalation trial of ivuxolimab. Adults with locally advanced or metastatic head and neck squamous cell, hepatocellular, melanoma or renal cell carcinoma were enrolled in the trial. Before TCR sequencing, CD4+ and CD8+ T cells were separately sorted from peripheral blood. The record originates from a study of OX40 agonist ivuxolimab in advanced cancers. Describing the broader study: The costimulatory receptor OX40 (CD134) was targeted by ivuxolimab, a fully human IgG2 agonistic monoclonal antibody. Prior anti-PD-1, anti-PD-L1 or anti-CTLA-4 therapy was permitted, and about 40% of dose-escalation patients had received checkpoint inhibitors. Peripheral TCRbeta sequencing aimed to test whether ivuxolimab altered TCR sequence diversity and caused clonal T-cell expansion. The paper covers the monotherapy dose-escalation part of the phase I ivuxolimab trial, which included N ≈ 50 patients. Three dose-escalation patients achieved partial responses, one with hepatocellular carcinoma and two with cutaneous melanoma. Intravenous ivuxolimab was administered to patients every 2 weeks at six dose levels: 0.01, 0.1, 0.3, 1.5, 3 and 10 mg/kg. In the dose-escalation cohort, around four fifths of patients were male, and the mean age was around 60 years, with a range of about 23 to 85. Among the roughly 52 dose-escalation patients, about 20 had hepatocellular carcinoma, 15 or so melanoma, 9 renal cell carcinoma and 9 head and neck cancer. Study-wide conclusions, independent of this receptor: Low levels of normalized T-cell clonal expansion were also seen in some patients who did not respond. In partial responders in the 0.1-3.0 mg/kg groups, normalized peripheral clonal expansion was found to be among the lowest, especially among CD8+ T cells. At doses of 0.1 to 3.0 mg/kg, clonal expansion of both CD4+ and CD8+ blood T cells was observed from baseline to week 6. The antigen specificity of the peripheral T cells that underwent clonal expansion was not determined. After ivuxolimab, more expanded clones were found on average in CD8+ T cells than in CD4+ T cells.

V trim: 2 bases; J trim: 0 bases; unmatched bases: 4. The CDR3 spans 14 residues, from the cysteine through the phenylalanine. Solely the CDR3 DNA is kept, with 42 bases framed from the first base. CDR1 and CDR2 (GTSNPN, SVGIG) derive from the germline V gene (reference sequence). Genomic DNA was extracted from sorted cells for sequencing of the TCRbeta CDR3 region. The immunoSEQ Assay was used to sequence the TCRbeta CDR3 regions. The source is immuneACCESS, and TCRdb retained only in-frame sequences with V and J called. Part of the clones is not carried over; for the studies checked, unresolved V genes explain less than half of this, and the remainder is unexplained. The sample table holds 55,000 to 65,000 clones, of which 70% to 90% were seen once. The ten largest make up around 3% of the sample.

This clonotype originated in an adult with an advanced solid tumor such as melanoma, head and neck, liver or kidney cancer. The sample was CD4+ or CD8+ T cells sorted from blood, taken in a trial of the OX40 agonist ivuxolimab. The V and J genes are TRBV30 and TRBJ2-7; 7 central bases correspond to TRBD1. The CDR3 sequence is CAWSKDRVSYEQYF. The DNA reads TGTGCCTGGAGTAAAGACAGGGTCTCCTACGAGCAGTACTTC.